These 24 T cell receptor beta chains came from one sample sequenced in a study of T cells in Graves' hyperthyroidism and ophthalmopathy. Amplified TCR beta CDR3 regions derived from RNA transcripts. The primer set for the first-round RT-PCR of the TCR CDR3 was HTBI. TCRdb redid the calling of the multiplex PCR reads with MiXCR, one entry per CDR3 protein. The sample has around 200,000 distinct CDR3 sequences; about 16% are singletons. The sequenced sample consisted of blood. The receptors were sampled from a man in his forties with Graves' hyperthyroidism.

The rearrangement joins TRBV28 to TRBJ1-6; weak D call: TRBD1 (6 bases). The CDR3 spans 16 residues. Germline V lookup: CDR1 MDHEN, CDR2 SYDVKM. Trimming took off 6 bases at V and 9 bases at J, with 21 bases between the two ends. CDR3 DNA: TGTGCCAGCAGGACTAGCGGGGGCCCGGCGGGTTCACCCCTCCACTTT. It is translated as CASRTSGGPAGSPLHF.

This clonotype was counted many times. The chain recombines TRBV18 with TRBJ2-3, with a tentative D call TRBD1 (6 bases). Trimming removed 2 bases from V and 4 bases from J, with 7 bases in between. CDR1 is KGHSH and CDR2 is LQKENI in the germline V gene. The CDR3 is 13 residues long. CDR3 residues: CASSPGGPDTQYF. Here the CDR3 DNA reads TGTGCCAGCTCACCAGGGGGCCCAGATACGCAGTATTTT.

This clonotype has a count of ten or more. This sequence joins TRBV20-1 and TRBJ2-1, with 8 positions matching TRBD2. Germline V gene sequence: CDR1 DFQATT, CDR2 SNEGSKA (reference sequence). V lost 3 bases to trimming and J lost 2 bases; unmatched junction nucleotides: 6. This CDR3 has 15 amino acids. CDR3 region: CSARVRGGTYNEQFF. CDR3 sequence (DNA): TGCAGTGCTAGGGTTCGGGGGGGTACCTACAATGAGCAGTTCTTC.

This clonotype was observed at least ten times. This chain links TRBV20-1 with TRBJ1-5; no definite D call. The CDR3 contains 14 residues. V lost 0 bases to trimming and J lost 4 bases, with 10 bases between them. CDR1 and CDR2 (germline): DFQATT, SNEGSKA (reference sequence). The CDR3 DNA is TGCAGTGCTAGAGATAACGAACCGAATCAGCCCCAGCATTTT. It is translated as CSARDNEPNQPQHF.

This rearrangement joins TRBV27 to TRBJ2-3, with TRBD2 matching 8 bases. After removal of 8 bases from V and 2 bases from J, the junction contained 9 bases not matched to a gene. The germline CDR1 and CDR2 sequences are MNHEY and SMNVEV (reference sequence). The CDR3 length is 15 residues. For the CDR3, the DNA is TGTGCCAGCCTAGAGCGGGGGTTAATCACAGATACGCAGTATTTT. Translation gives CASLERGLITDTQYF.

This clonotype was picked up many times. V and J are TRBV7-2 and TRBJ2-5; a weak D match, TRBD2 (7 bases). V lost 2 bases and J 4 bases, leaving 11 bases between the germline ends. The CDR3 sequence is 14 residues long. Germline CDR1 reads SGHTA; CDR2 reads FQGNSA. CDR3 nucleotides: TGTGCCAGCAGCTTAAGAAGGGGGGGAGAGACCCAGTACTTC. Translating gives CASSLRRGGETQYF.

There are a few counts of this clonotype. The chain has TRBV5-8 and TRBJ1-2, with 7 bases aligning to TRBD1. Germline-derived CDR1 and CDR2 are SGHTS and YDEGEE. The CDR3 extends over 15 amino acids. The trim removed 0 bases at V and 1 base at J, leaving 3 bases unmatched. The CDR3 reads CASSLGDSNNYGYTF. Written as DNA, the CDR3 is TGTGCCAGCAGCTTGGGGGACAGCAATAACTATGGCTACACCTTC.

This clonotype has only a few counts. The V call is TRBV6-1, the J call TRBJ1-1, with 7 nucleotides matching TRBD1. The CDR3 has 13 residues. J was trimmed by 3 bases and V by 7 bases; bases with no gene match: 5. Germline V gene data show CDR1 as MNHNS and CDR2 as SASEGT. The CDR3 DNA sequence: TGTGCCAGCACCGAGACAGGGTACACTGAAGCTTTCTTT. Amino acids: CASTETGYTEAFF.

This clonotype occurred a few times. This chain links TRBV19 with TRBJ1-6, with D perhaps matching TRBD1 (5 bases). CDR3 length: 16 amino acids. Per germline, CDR1 LNHDA and CDR2 SQIVND (reference sequence). The V and J ends lost 3 bases and 2 bases respectively, with 11 bases between them. CDR3 loop: CASSMSRDAYNSPLHF. Here the CDR3 DNA reads TGTGCCAGTAGTATGAGCAGGGATGCCTATAATTCACCCCTCCACTTT.

This clonotype was found a few times. CDR3 sequence (DNA): TGTGCCAGCAGCGTAGCCGCAGGGGTTCGGACTGAAGCTTTCTTT. Amino acids: CASSVAAGVRTEAFF. V gene TRBV9 combines with J gene TRBJ1-1; D perhaps matches TRBD1 (6 bases). The CDR3 consists of 15 residues. Trimming removed 0 bases from V and 5 bases from J, with 14 bases in between. The germline V gene encodes CDR1 SGDLS and CDR2 YYNGEE.

This clonotype was seen only a few times. The gene calls are TRBV20-1 and TRBJ2-3; the match to TRBD2 covers 8 bases. Losses at the gene ends were 6 bases for V and 4 bases for J; bases not matched to a gene: 12. From germline, CDR1 is DFQATT and CDR2 SNEGSKA (reference sequence). CDR3 length: 15 residues. CDR3: CSANYGGAGADTQYF. CDR3 DNA: TGCAGTGCGAACTACGGGGGGGCGGGGGCAGATACGCAGTATTTT.

This clonotype appeared many times. The chain has TRBV2 and TRBJ2-3, with a possible D match to TRBD2 (6 bases). This CDR3 has 13 amino acids. Trimming removed 7 bases from V and 4 bases from J, with 12 bases in between. Germline V CDR1 and CDR2: SNHLY, FYNNEI. In nucleotides, the CDR3 is TGTGCCAGCATCCGAGGGGACTCAGATACGCAGTATTTT. Translation gives CASIRGDSDTQYF.

This clonotype has just a few counts. A clone one base away is much larger, so this may be a read error. V and J are TRBV28 and TRBJ2-2; maybe TRBD2 (7 bases). Deletions cut 6 bases from V and 4 bases from J, with 18 bases between. The V gene's germline CDR1 is MDHEN and CDR2 SYDVKM. CDR3 size: 16 residues. The CDR3 nucleotides read TGTGCCAGCAGCCCCGAGGAGGGGGGGACCACCGGGGAGCTGTTTTTT. Residues: CASSPEEGGTTGELFF. The complete variable domain, with remaining parts taken from reference TRBV28 and TRBJ2-2, reads DVKVTQSSRYLVKRTGEKVFLECVQDMDHENMFWYRQDPGLGLRLIYFSYDVKMKEKGDIPEGYSVSREKKERFSLILESASTNQTSMYLCASSPEEGGTTGELFFGEGSRLTVL.

This clonotype was counted many times. CDR3 in amino acids: CASSLWGGSNQPQHF. The CDR3 DNA sequence: TGTGCCAGCAGTTTATGGGGAGGAAGCAATCAGCCCCAGCATTTT. The chain has TRBV27 and TRBJ1-5, with D unresolved. CDR3 length: 15 amino acids. The V end lost 1 base, the J end lost 1 base, and 8 bases lay between the germline ends. Germline V CDR1 and CDR2: MNHEY, SMNVEV (reference sequence).

This clonotype was seen ten or more times. The chain is built from TRBV14 and TRBJ2-3; D unresolved. This CDR3 has 13 residues. V lost 1 base, J lost 4 bases, and 6 bases lay in between. Per the germline V gene, CDR1 is SGHDN and CDR2 is FVKESK. The CDR3 DNA is TGTGCCAGCAGCCAAGTTGGACCAGATACGCAGTATTTT. It specifies CASSQVGPDTQYF.

This clonotype was counted ten times or more. The chain carries TRBV7-2 and TRBJ1-2; a possible D gene is TRBD1 (5 bases). Germline V gene lookup returns CDR1 SGHTA and CDR2 FQGNSA. V was shortened by 8 bases and J by 4 bases, with 23 bases between the two germline ends. The length of the CDR3 is 16 residues. The DNA for the CDR3 is TGTGCCAGCGCCTTCGTGCGAACCGGGGGGGTCTATGGCTACACCTTC. Translating gives CASAFVRTGGVYGYTF.

This clonotype has only a few counts. This chain joins TRBV18 and TRBJ1-1; 8 positions agree with TRBD1. The V and J ends lost 4 bases and 9 bases, in that order; junction bases with no gene match: 10. CDR1 is KGHSH and CDR2 is LQKENI in the germline V gene. CDR3 size: 14 residues. The CDR3 DNA follows: TGTGCCAGCTCACAGGGACAGGCCGATGTAAAAGCTTTCTTT. It encodes CASSQGQADVKAFF.

The table lists this clonotype with many counts. The J gene is TRBJ2-7, the V gene TRBV7-9; D is unclear. This CDR3 contains 12 residues. V was shortened by 5 bases and J by 1 base, with 6 bases between the two germline ends. The germline gives CDR1 SEHNR, CDR2 FQNEAQ (reference sequence). The DNA of the CDR3 is TGTGCCAGCAGCGTCGGATCCTACGAGCAGTACTTC. The encoded protein is CASSVGSYEQYF.

V gene TRBV20-1 combines with J gene TRBJ1-6, with D unclear. CDR1 and CDR2 (germline): DFQATT, SNEGSKA (reference sequence). Trimming shortened V by 6 bases and J by 0 bases, and 12 bases separated the two germline ends. The CDR3 runs to 15 residues. CDR3 DNA sequence: TGCAGTGCCCTCCCACAAAGCTCCTATAATTCACCCCTCCACTTT. This sequence encodes CSALPQSSYNSPLHF.

This clonotype was seen many times. The chain uses TRBV6-1 and TRBJ2-1; tentatively, D is TRBD1 (5 bases). The length of the CDR3 is 13 residues. V was pared by 2 bases and J by 9 bases, with 11 bases between. Germline V gives CDR1 MNHNS, CDR2 SASEGT. The CDR3 region is CASSEIGAIEQFF. The CDR3 DNA reads as TGTGCCAGCAGTGAAATAGGGGCTATTGAGCAGTTCTTC.

This clonotype was recorded many times. This CDR3 reads CSARPFAVVQMNTEAFF. DNA of the CDR3: TGCAGTGCTCGACCATTCGCGGTGGTACAGATGAACACTGAAGCTTTCTTT. V and J are TRBV20-1 and TRBJ1-1, with D uncertain. Germline CDR1 reads DFQATT; CDR2 reads SNEGSKA (reference sequence). Trimming cost V 5 bases and J 0 bases, with 22 bases left between them. The CDR3 runs to 17 residues.

This clonotype showed up many times. The chain combines TRBV7-3 with TRBJ2-2; TRBD2 is a possible D gene (7 bases). The V gene lost 7 bases and the J gene lost 5 bases, with 14 bases spanning the gap. This CDR3 spans 14 amino acids. In germline, CDR1 is SGHTA, CDR2 FQGTGA. CDR3 residues: CASKGGGQTGELFF. Written as DNA, the CDR3 is TGTGCCAGCAAGGGCGGGGGACAAACCGGGGAGCTGTTTTTT.

This clonotype was recorded many times. The V call is TRBV20-1, the J call TRBJ2-1; 16 bases agree with TRBD2. The germline V gene has CDR1 DFQATT and CDR2 SNEGSKA (reference sequence). CDR3 size: 17 residues. With 6 bases clipped from V and 7 bases from J, the junction kept 12 bases outside the gene matches. The CDR3 reads CSAQPGLAGGPRNEQFF. The CDR3 DNA reads as TGCAGTGCGCAGCCGGGACTAGCGGGGGGGCCCCGGAATGAGCAGTTCTTC.

This clonotype was counted many times. The gene calls are TRBV28 and TRBJ2-1; a possible D gene is TRBD2 (6 bases). Deletions cut 8 bases from V and 6 bases from J, with 20 bases between. This CDR3 is built from 15 residues. Germline-derived CDR1 and CDR2 are MDHEN and SYDVKM. CDR3 sequence: CASRYRAGRGNEQFF. The CDR3 DNA reads as TGTGCCAGCCGGTACCGGGCCGGGCGGGGCAATGAGCAGTTCTTC.